This passage covers 26 T cell receptor beta chains from one sample sequenced in a study of T-cell memory formation after mild COVID-19. TCRdb reprocessed the 5' RACE reads with MiXCR, giving one entry per CDR3 protein. The repertoire consists of 300,000 to 400,000 distinct CDR3 sequences, with around a fifth occurring once and the leading ten covering approximately 12%. The material sequenced was PBMCs or a T cell subset sorted from them (not recorded which). The receptors shown here come from an adult woman who had mild COVID-19 (a few samples of this study predate the infection). Cell type and time point are not known.

As DNA, the CDR3 is TGTGCCAGCAGCCGCCCGATGGGCACCAACCGCTCCTACGAGCAGTACTTC. Its protein is CASSRPMGTNRSYEQYF. The J gene is TRBJ2-7, the V gene TRBV4-2; D remains unclear. This CDR3 has 17 residues. Trimming took off 4 bases at V and 0 bases at J, with 19 bases between the two ends. The germline CDR1 and CDR2 sequences are LGHNA and YNFKEQ.

This clonotype was seen ten or more times. V is TRBV4-1 and J is TRBJ2-6; possibly TRBD2 for D (5 bases). With 0 bases removed from V and 1 base from J, the gap between germline ends came to 7 bases. CDR3 length: 16 amino acids. CDR1 MGHRA and CDR2 YSYEKL come from the germline V gene. CDR3 nucleotides: TGCGCCAGCAGCCAAGACCGGGGATCTGGGGCCAACGTCCTGACTTTC. This gives the protein CASSQDRGSGANVLTF.

The rearrangement uses TRBV12-3 or TRBV12-4 and TRBJ1-2; 8 bases align to TRBD1. The ends lost 5 bases at V and 1 base at J; junction bases unmatched: 9. The CDR3 has 16 residues. CDR3 nucleotide sequence: TGTGCCAGCAGTCCCCATCGGGACAGGAGTAACTATGGCTACACCTTC. It codes for CASSPHRDRSNYGYTF.

In this sample, this clonotype turned up a few times. The chain is built from TRBV13 and TRBJ2-4, with 9 bases matching TRBD1. Germline V gene sequence: CDR1 PRHDT, CDR2 FYEKMQ (reference sequence). The CDR3 runs to 18 residues. V trimming: 5 bases; J trimming: 3 bases; junction bases outside the gene matches: 14. Written as DNA, the CDR3 is TGTGCCAGCAGCGAAACGGACAGGGGTTCCCTTTTCAAAAACATTCAGTACTTC. Encoded protein: CASSETDRGSLFKNIQYF.

This clonotype was seen only a few times. The V call is TRBV30, the J call TRBJ2-7, with 8 bases fitting TRBD2. J gave up 3 bases and V 0 bases, and 7 bases lay outside the gene matches. This CDR3 is 15 amino acids long. CDR1 and CDR2 from the germline V gene are GTSNPN and SVGIG (reference sequence). The CDR3 nucleotides are TGTGCCTGGAGTGTACCCGGGACTAGTTACTACGAGCAGTACTTC. Protein product: CAWSVPGTSYYEQYF.

There are a few counts of this clonotype. This chain joins TRBV27 and TRBJ1-2, with D unresolved. Germline V CDR1 and CDR2: MNHEY, SMNVEV (reference sequence). Trimming removed 5 bases from V and 4 bases from J, with 17 bases in between. The CDR3 covers 15 residues. Here the CDR3 reads CASSPKGLGLYGYTF. In nucleotides, the CDR3 is TGTGCCAGCAGTCCCAAGGGTCTTGGGCTCTATGGCTACACCTTC.

In its sample, this clonotype was seen once. The chain combines TRBV13 with TRBJ2-7, with D possibly being TRBD2 (7 bases). This CDR3 has 20 amino acids. The germline V gene has CDR1 PRHDT and CDR2 FYEKMQ (reference sequence). V shed 5 bases and J shed 0 bases, with 29 bases lying between them. CDR3 region: CASSPSWTGTPWDYSYEQYF. The DNA for the CDR3 is TGTGCCAGCAGCCCATCCTGGACGGGGACACCCTGGGACTACTCCTACGAGCAGTACTTC.

This clonotype was found a few times. The chain uses TRBV30 and TRBJ1-1; weak D call: TRBD1 (5 bases). The CDR3 is 13 amino acids. The V gene's germline CDR1 is GTSNPN and CDR2 SVGIG (reference sequence). The V end lost 0 bases, the J end lost 4 bases, and 9 bases lay between the germline ends. CDR3 nucleotide sequence: TGTGCCTGGAGTGTACCAGGGCTCACTGAAGCTTTCTTT. This gives the protein CAWSVPGLTEAFF.

This clonotype was counted only a few times. The chain joins TRBV10-3 to TRBJ1-1; 7 bases fit TRBD1. Germline CDR1 and CDR2: ENHRY and SYGVKD. The V and J ends lost 4 bases and 1 base, in that order; junction bases with no gene match: 6. This CDR3 comprises 15 residues. The DNA for the CDR3 is TGTGCCATCAGTGCCTCGACAGGGCGGAACACTGAAGCTTTCTTT. The encoded protein is CAISASTGRNTEAFF.

This clonotype was seen repeatedly, ten times or more. The V gene is TRBV7-2, the J gene TRBJ2-3; D unclear. Trimming left V 8 bases short and J 6 bases short, with 12 bases between. Germline CDR1 and CDR2: SGHTA and FQGNSA. The CDR3 runs 12 residues. The CDR3 DNA sequence: TGTGCCAGCGGGGATCCACGGGATACGCAGTATTTT. This translates into CASGDPRDTQYF.

The gene calls are TRBV19 and TRBJ1-1, with no clear D. V lost 11 bases to trimming and J lost 0 bases, with 28 bases between them. The CDR3 contains 18 residues. Germline V gene sequence: CDR1 LNHDA, CDR2 SQIVND (reference sequence). Written as DNA, the CDR3 is TGTGCCGGAGGGCCTTACCCCTACACCAAAAACATGAACACTGAAGCTTTCTTT. Its protein product is CAGGPYPYTKNMNTEAFF.

In this sample, this clonotype turned up a few times. The chain is built from TRBV11-2 and TRBJ2-5, with D perhaps matching TRBD1 (6 bases). This CDR3 has 15 residues. Trimming left V 5 bases short and J 2 bases short, with 15 bases between. Germline-derived CDR1 and CDR2 are SGHAT and FQNNGV. CDR3: CASSLGLGGQETQYF. The CDR3 nucleotides are TGTGCCAGCAGCCTCGGGCTAGGGGGTCAAGAGACCCAGTACTTC. The full variable domain, in which reference TRBV11-2 and TRBJ2-5 provide the parts outside the CDR3, is EAGVAQSPRYKIIEKRQSVAFWCNPISGHATLYWYQQILGQGPKLLIQFQNNGVVDDSQLPKDRFSAERLKGVDSTLKIQPAKLEDSAVYLCASSLGLGGQETQYFGPGTRLLVL.

As to this clonotype: Since a much larger clone is just one base distant, this may be a read error. The J gene is TRBJ2-1, the V gene TRBV6-2 or TRBV6-3; 8 bases are a match to TRBD2. Germline CDR1 MNHEY, CDR2 SVGEGT. Trimming took 6 bases from V and 0 from J; bases not matched to a gene: 4. This CDR3 is built from 15 residues. In nucleotides, the CDR3 is TGTGCCAGCAGCCTACTAGCGGCCTCCTACAATGAGCAGTTCTTC. Its protein product is CASSLLAASYNEQFF.

The rearrangement joins TRBV5-1 to TRBJ1-2, with D possibly TRBD1 on 5 matching bases. Per germline, CDR1 SGHRS and CDR2 YFSETQ. The CDR3 length is 15 residues. The V end was cut by 1 base, the J end by 6 bases, with 16 bases between. The CDR3 protein is CASSLSFAGPDGYTF. CDR3 coding DNA: TGCGCCAGCAGCTTGTCGTTTGCAGGGCCGGATGGCTACACCTTC.

This chain joins TRBV6-4 and TRBJ2-1; 10 bases are shared with TRBD2. Germline CDR1 reads MRHNA; CDR2 reads SNTAGT. With 2 bases clipped from V and 5 bases from J, the junction kept 6 bases outside the gene matches. This CDR3 has 16 amino acids. Here the CDR3 reads CASSDQSGRGNNEQFF. The CDR3 DNA follows: TGTGCCAGCAGTGACCAAAGCGGGAGGGGTAACAATGAGCAGTTCTTC.

The chain is built from TRBV30 and TRBJ1-1, with D uncertain. This CDR3 region has 13 residues. Germline V gene data show CDR1 as GTSNPN and CDR2 as SVGIG (reference sequence). Trimming removed 1 base at V and 9 bases at J, with 15 bases between. CDR3 in DNA: TGTGCCTGGAGTGAAGATATAGGGAGGAAAGCTTTCTTT. It codes for CAWSEDIGRKAFF.

The sample holds a few counts of this clonotype. The chain uses TRBV20-1 and TRBJ2-3; 9 bases are a match to TRBD2. This CDR3 has 17 amino acids. The germline V gene encodes CDR1 DFQATT and CDR2 SNEGSKA (reference sequence). J was trimmed by 7 bases and V by 5 bases; bases with no gene match: 19. The DNA of the CDR3 is TGCAGTGCTCGAGGGGAGTCGAAGCGGGGGGCGATAAATACGCAGTATTTT. It codes for CSARGESKRGAINTQYF.

This clonotype was recorded a few times. This rearrangement joins TRBV4-3 to TRBJ2-7, with TRBD2 identical over 12 bases. The V and J ends lost 0 bases and 2 bases, in that order; junction bases with no gene match: 5. The CDR3 covers 17 residues. CDR1 and CDR2 from the germline V gene are LGHNA and YSLEER. Written as DNA, the CDR3 is TGCGCCAGCAGCCAAGACCGGACTAGCGGGAATCCCTACGAGCAGTACTTC. It yields the protein CASSQDRTSGNPYEQYF.

This clonotype was seen repeatedly, ten times or more. The chain is built from TRBV7-2 and TRBJ2-5; the D gene could be TRBD1 or TRBD2 (6 bases each). Germline CDR1 is SGHTA and CDR2 is FQGNSA. V was pared by 5 bases and J by 2 bases, with 12 bases between. The CDR3 has 14 residues. The chain's CDR3 is CASSGGGRQETQYF. The CDR3 nucleotides read TGTGCCAGCAGCGGAGGGGGGCGACAAGAGACCCAGTACTTC. The whole variable domain, filled in from reference TRBV7-2 and TRBJ2-5, reads GAGVSQSPSNKVTEKGKDVELRCDPISGHTALYWYRQSLGQGLEFLIYFQGNSAPDKSGLPSDRFSAERTGGSVSTLTIQRTQQEDSAVYLCASSGGGRQETQYFGPGTRLLVL.

This chain joins TRBV4-1 and TRBJ2-3; 10 positions match TRBD2. Trimming removed 7 bases from V and 6 bases from J; junction bases left unmatched: 7. The CDR3 consists of 14 residues. Germline-derived CDR1 and CDR2 are MGHRA and YSYEKL. This chain's CDR3 is CASKRLAGVDTQYF. Here the CDR3 DNA reads TGCGCCAGCAAGAGGCTAGCGGGGGTGGATACGCAGTATTTT.

The chain uses TRBV20-1 and TRBJ1-4; 9 nucleotides align to TRBD1. The CDR3 contains 16 residues. Germline V lookup: CDR1 DFQATT, CDR2 SNEGSKA (reference sequence). The CDR3 loop is CRARGGQGTGNEKLFF. CDR3 bases: TGCAGGGCCCGAGGGGGACAGGGTACGGGTAATGAAAAACTGTTTTTT.

This chain joins TRBV6-2 or TRBV6-3 and TRBJ1-1; TRBD1 might be the D (5 bases). The V end lost 5 bases, the J end lost 8 bases, and 15 bases lay between the germline ends. Germline V lookup: CDR1 MNHEY, CDR2 SVGEGT. This CDR3 has 13 amino acids. CDR3 residues: CASSETWRDEAFF. As DNA, the CDR3 is TGTGCCAGCAGTGAAACATGGAGGGACGAAGCTTTCTTT.

In this sample, this clonotype turned up a few times. The V call is TRBV20-1, the J call TRBJ2-4, with TRBD2 as a possible D gene (6 bases). Trimming took off 1 base at V and 2 bases at J, with 18 bases between the two ends. The CDR3 has 17 amino acids. CDR1 and CDR2 (germline): DFQATT, SNEGSKA (reference sequence). The CDR3: CSARGPDGSGTKNIQYF. CDR3 nucleotide sequence: TGCAGTGCTAGAGGACCGGACGGGAGTGGAACCAAAAACATTCAGTACTTC.

The chain has TRBV12-3 or TRBV12-4 and TRBJ2-3; D not resolved. CDR3 length: 12 amino acids. The ends were cut back, 2 bases at V and 5 bases at J, with 5 bases in the middle. CDR3 bases: TGTGCCAGCAGTTTACCCAGAGATACGCAGTATTTT. Residues: CASSLPRDTQYF.

This clonotype was seen only a few times. The chain has TRBV7-9 and TRBJ1-2; no firm D call. Trimming pared 1 base from V and 10 bases from J, leaving 7 bases between. Germline loops: CDR1 SEHNR, CDR2 FQNEAQ (reference sequence). The CDR3 has 11 amino acids. The CDR3 nucleotides read TGTGCCAGCAGCTTAGGACCTTTCTACACCTTC. It yields the protein CASSLGPFYTF.

This clonotype was seen a few times. This sequence joins TRBV7-9 and TRBJ2-2; 8 positions agree with TRBD1. Germline trimming cut 7 bases from V and 7 bases from J; bases unmatched to any gene: 11. The CDR3 extends over 15 amino acids. Germline assignment: CDR1 SEHNR and CDR2 FQNEAQ (reference sequence). CDR3 loop: CASTRLGQGDGELFF. Written as DNA, the CDR3 is TGTGCCAGCACCCGCTTAGGACAGGGTGACGGGGAGCTGTTTTTT.